The clone carrying this T cell receptor beta chain was detected only a few times. Its antigen is undetermined. This entry is derived from a study of cytomegalovirus exposure and HLA in healthy donors. Study overall: Both the approximately 130 validation repertoires and the 500 to 700 first-cohort repertoires used the same platform, as reported by a later analysis.

The length of the CDR3 is 14 residues. Per germline, CDR1 SGHTA and CDR2 FQGNSA. With V trimmed by 4 bases and J by 9 bases, 4 bases remained unmatched. Study results and caveats: Cytomegalovirus association was listed for 170 or so TCR beta chains. Whilst most TCR sequences proved rare, a subset of public TCRs occurred across many donors.

Profiled with immunoSEQ multiplex PCR; TCRdb holds only in-frame clones, not every one. The profile shows around 220,000 clones, 85% to 90% of them singletons. The receptor comes from a woman aged 18 to 35 in good health and CMV-seronegative. The chain recombines TRBV7-2 with TRBJ2-1; TRBD2 aligns across 12 bases. Material for sequencing was PBMCs. CDR3 loop: CASSSLAGGGEQFF. The DNA for the CDR3 is TGTGCCAGCAGCTCCCTAGCGGGAGGGGGTGAGCAGTTCTTC.